The 27 T cell receptor beta chains reported below all come from one sample, sequenced in a study of tumor and adjacent non-tumor tissue in lung cancer. No cell sorting was done before RNA was extracted from the tissue. The normal lung tissue was taken more than 3 cm from the tumor edge. A modified ARM-PCR protocol with three rounds of nested PCR amplified TCRbeta. TCRdb redid the calling of the multiplex PCR reads with MiXCR, one entry per CDR3 protein. The sample records about 44,000 distinct CDR3 sequences, around 64% being singletons. The material sequenced was distant non-tumor lung tissue. These receptors came from a woman in her 70s with non-small cell lung cancer.

This clonotype was seen more than once but under ten times. V usage is TRBV7-3 and J usage is TRBJ2-5, with unresolved D. CDR3 length equals 13 residues. V lost 1 base and J 4 bases, leaving 7 bases between the germline ends. CDR1 is SGHTA and CDR2 is FQGTGA in the germline V gene. This CDR3 reads CASSLIPGETQYF. The CDR3, as DNA: TGTGCCAGCAGCTTAATTCCGGGAGAGACCCAGTACTTC.

Details on this clonotype: Given a much more abundant clone one base away, this may be a read error. This chain connects TRBV5-4 to TRBJ1-6, with D possibly being TRBD1 (6 bases). Germline CDR1 reads SGHNT; CDR2 reads YYREEE (reference sequence). The CDR3 contains 15 residues. CDR3 residues: CASSLEARGNSPLQF. CDR3 bases: TGTGCCAGCAGCTTGGAGGCCAGGGGAAATTCACCCCTCCAGTTT.

A few counts support this clonotype. One junction end disagrees with the germline gene, perhaps due to a read error. The V gene is TRBV11-3, the J gene TRBJ1-1; D possibly corresponds to TRBD1 (5 bases). Germline CDR1 and CDR2: SGHNT and YENEEA. The CDR3 sequence is 13 residues long. CDR3 amino acids: CVSNDRGDTEAFF. As DNA, the CDR3 is TGTGTCAGCAACGACCGGGGGGACACTGAAGCTTTCTTT.

In the case of this clonotype: The CDR3 does not close with the conserved phenylalanine or tryptophan, likely indicating a read error. The rearrangement joins TRBV14 to TRBJ2-7, with 8 bases identical to TRBD1. In germline, CDR1 is SGHDN, CDR2 FVKESK. The CDR3 runs 16 residues. CDR3 residues: CASSRENQGAPYGQYL. The CDR3 DNA reads TGTGCCAGCAGCCGGGAGAATCAGGGGGCACCGTACGGGCAGTACCTC.

This clonotype has only one observation. The chain joins TRBV5-1 to TRBJ2-1; tentatively, D is TRBD2 (6 bases). Trimming took 1 base from V and 10 from J, leaving 18 bases between them. The CDR3 sequence is 15 residues long. Germline CDR1 SGHRS, CDR2 YFSETQ. Here the CDR3 DNA reads TGCGCCAGCAGCTTGCAGGCTAGCGTGAGAAACGAGCAGTTCTTC. This gives the protein CASSLQASVRNEQFF.

Note on this clonotype: The germline gene is not matched at one end of the junction; a read error may be the cause. J is TRBJ2-7 and V is TRBV20-1; 12 bases are a match to TRBD2. The CDR3 covers 16 residues. Germline CDR1 is DFQATT and CDR2 is SNEGSKA (reference sequence). DNA for the CDR3: TGCAGTGCTAGAGATTGGACTAGCGGGGATGGCTGGGAGCAGTACTTT. This encodes CSARDWTSGDGWEQYF.

Points on this clonotype: Relative to the germline gene, one junction end is altered; a read error may explain this. This chain connects TRBV5-6 to TRBJ1-4; D is possibly TRBD1 (6 bases). Germline V gives CDR1 SGHDT, CDR2 YYEEEE. The CDR3 is made up of 12 amino acids. The CDR3: CARRLSRGKQFF. For the CDR3, the DNA is TGTGCCAGGAGACTCAGCAGGGGAAAACAGTTTTTT.

In this sample, this clonotype turned up many times. The rearrangement links TRBV6-2 or TRBV6-3 to TRBJ1-4, with TRBD1 matching 8 bases. V shed 5 bases and J 3 bases; nucleotides not matched to a gene: 8. Germline V gives CDR1 MNHEY, CDR2 SVGEGT. The CDR3 is 16 amino acids. CDR3 coding DNA: TGTGCCAGCAGTCTTCCGCCGGGACAGGCTAATGAAAAACTGTTTTTT. This gives the protein CASSLPPGQANEKLFF.

A remark on this clonotype: Possible read error: a much larger clone is one base away. The chain carries TRBV5-6 and TRBJ1-5; no clear D gene. Germline CDR1 and CDR2: SGHDT and YYEEEE. V was trimmed by 0 bases and J by 5 bases, leaving 6 bases between them. This CDR3 has 13 amino acids. This CDR3 reads CASSLGRDQPQHF. CDR3 nucleotides: TGTGCCAGCAGCTTGGGGAGGGATCAGCCCCAGCATTTT.

The chain links TRBV5-5 to TRBJ2-1; 7 bases align to TRBD2. The germline gives CDR1 SGHKS, CDR2 YYEKEE (reference sequence). CDR3 length: 15 amino acids. The V gene end was trimmed by 2 bases and the J gene end by 7 bases; junction bases not matched to a gene: 9. CDR3 coding DNA: TGTGCCAGCAGCTTCAGCCTAGCGGAAGTAAATGAGCAGTTCTTC. Translating gives CASSFSLAEVNEQFF.

As concerns this clonotype: A junction end diverges from the germline sequence, so it may reflect a read error. The chain has TRBV4-1 and TRBJ1-1; D is ambiguous. This CDR3 comprises 14 residues. CDR1 and CDR2 from the germline V gene are MGHRA and YSYEKL. This CDR3 reads CASSHRIENTEAFF. As DNA, the CDR3 is TGCGCCAGCAGCCACCGGATAGAGAATACTGAAGCTTTTTTT.

Notes on this clonotype: The conserved phenylalanine or tryptophan is not found at the CDR3 terminus, so this likely reflects a read error. It is unclear where the CDR3 begins or ends on the DNA, so no DNA is shown, and the CDR3 is as TCRdb lists it. The chain links TRBV6-2 or TRBV6-3 to TRBJ2-1; TRBD2 is taken as the D call from the table, unchecked against the DNA. The CDR3 has 16 amino acids, counting both end residues. Germline CDR1 and CDR2: MNHEY and SVGEGT. The CDR3: CASSDPAGGLDNEQFL.

On this clonotype itself: One end of the junction varies from germline; a read error may be responsible. The rearrangement uses TRBV10-3 and TRBJ2-3, with no clear D. This CDR3 spans 13 amino acids. Per the germline V gene, CDR1 is ENHRY and CDR2 is SYGVKD. DNA for the CDR3: TGTGCCATCAGTGAGAGGAGTGAAGATACGCAGTACTTT. The encoded protein is CAISERSEDTQYF.

This clonotype occurred once. The junction departs from the called germline gene at one end, perhaps through a read error. The rearrangement uses TRBV29-1 and TRBJ2-7, with D possibly called TRBD1 or TRBD2 (5 bases each). This CDR3 has 14 amino acids. Germline V gene data show CDR1 as SQVTM and CDR2 as ANQGSEA. CDR3 bases: TGCAGCACAGCTAACTGGGACGGATCCTATGAGCAGTACTTC. Its translation is CSTANWDGSYEQYF.

The V call is TRBV4-1, the J call TRBJ1-6; D is perhaps TRBD1 (5 bases). The CDR3 is made up of 14 amino acids. CDR1 is MGHRA and CDR2 is YSYEKL in the germline V gene. CDR3: CPSNTRDEGSPLHF. The CDR3 region has the DNA TGCCCAAGCAACACACGGGACGAGGGTTCACCCCTCCACTTT.

For this clonotype: One end of the junction does not line up with germline, which may come from a read error. The chain's CDR3 is CASSFTIRTTDTQYF. The CDR3 DNA is TGTGCAAGCAGCTTCACTATTCGTACCACAGATACGCAGTATTTT. This chain joins TRBV11-2 and TRBJ2-3; D ambiguous. The CDR3 runs 15 residues. Germline CDR1 is SGHAT and CDR2 is FQNNGV.

This chain joins TRBV11-1 and TRBJ2-1, with D unresolved. Per germline, CDR1 SGHAT and CDR2 FQDESV (reference sequence). V lost 3 bases, J lost 11 bases, and 26 bases lay in between. This CDR3 region has 17 residues. The CDR3 DNA follows: TGTGCCAGCAGCTTTCCCCCGTGTGAGTACCCCTATAATAAGCAGTTCTTC. It codes for CASSFPPCEYPYNKQFF.

To note about this clonotype: Given a much more abundant clone one base away, this may be a read error. Lacking the conserved final phenylalanine or tryptophan, this CDR3 likely reflects a read error. The V and J genes are TRBV14 and TRBJ2-1, with 8 bases aligning to TRBD2. V lost 4 bases and J lost 0; bases outside the gene matches: 5. Germline-derived CDR1 and CDR2 are SGHDN and FVKESK. This CDR3 has 16 residues. The CDR3 protein is CASSPRGGSSYNEQFL. The CDR3 DNA follows: TGTGCCAGCAGCCCTCGGGGGGGGAGCTCCTACAATGAGCAGTTCTTA.

Worth noting for this clonotype: A junction end diverges from the germline sequence, so it may reflect a read error. The chain combines TRBV5-4 with TRBJ2-3; 7 bases line up with TRBD1. In germline, CDR1 is SGHNT, CDR2 YYREEE (reference sequence). This CDR3 region has 15 residues. The CDR3 sequence: CVSSTRGRSTDTQYF. The CDR3 DNA sequence: TGTGTCAGCAGTACAAGGGGGCGGAGCACAGATACGCAGTATTTT.

About this clonotype itself: One junction end disagrees with the germline gene, perhaps due to a read error. The chain joins TRBV5-4 to TRBJ2-7, with D perhaps assigned TRBD1 or TRBD2 (5 bases each). CDR1 and CDR2 from the germline V gene are SGHNT and YYREEE (reference sequence). There are 15 residues in the CDR3. The CDR3 protein is CASSFLVRDLNEQYF. CDR3 sequence (DNA): TGTGCCAGCAGCTTCTTAGTCAGGGACCTGAACGAGCAATACTTC.

On this clonotype itself: Germline is not matched at one junction end, which may reflect a read error. The chain employs TRBV6-1 and TRBJ1-2; possibly TRBD1 for D (6 bases). The CDR3 spans 13 residues. Germline loops: CDR1 MNHNS, CDR2 SASEGT. The CDR3 sequence: CTSRQEAIDGYTF. CDR3 nucleotides: TGTACCAGCAGACAGGAGGCTATAGATGGCTACACCTTC.

Note on this clonotype: This likely comes from a read error, as the CDR3 has no conserved phenylalanine or tryptophan at its end. The chain recombines TRBV6-7 with TRBJ2-1; D not certain. TRBV6-7 is recorded as an ORF, its role being uncertain. V shed 2 bases and J shed 8 bases, with 16 bases lying between them. The CDR3 loop spans 15 amino acids. For the CDR3, the DNA is TGTGCCAGCAGTTACGCCCGGACGGTGTTGGATGAGCAGTTCTTA. Translation: CASSYARTVLDEQFL.

The table lists this clonotype with many counts. V and J are TRBV10-3 and TRBJ1-5; D may be TRBD1 (5 bases). Trimming shortened V by 3 bases and J by 3 bases, and 9 bases separated the two germline ends. The germline V gene has CDR1 ENHRY and CDR2 SYGVKD. This CDR3 is built from 14 residues. The CDR3, as DNA: TGTGCCATCAGTGATGGGGGAGACAATCAGCCCCAGCATTTT. It codes for CAISDGGDNQPQHF.

As for this clonotype: A junction boundary mismatches the germline segment, possibly from a read error. The chain is built from TRBV6-1 and TRBJ1-5; D might be TRBD1 (5 bases). This CDR3 contains 17 residues. Per the germline V gene, CDR1 is MNHNS and CDR2 is SASEGT. The CDR3 protein is CASKERGSSYSNQPQRF. CDR3 nucleotides: TGTGCCAGCAAAGAACGGGGGTCCTCATATAGCAATCAGCCCCAGCGTTTT.

A note on this clonotype: The conserved closing phenylalanine or tryptophan is absent in this CDR3, likely reflecting a read error. The gene calls are TRBV30 and TRBJ1-2; D is perhaps TRBD1 (5 bases). Trimming stripped 6 bases from V and 0 bases from J, with 14 bases between. Germline CDR1 is GTSNPN and CDR2 is SVGIG (reference sequence). The CDR3 consists of 14 residues. The CDR3 sequence: CACPQGGSNYGYTS. The CDR3 bases are TGTGCCTGCCCCCAGGGAGGCTCTAACTATGGCTACACCTCC.

The rearrangement joins TRBV29-1 to TRBJ2-1, with no clear D. Trimming shortened V by 3 bases and J by 5 bases, and 11 bases separated the two germline ends. The CDR3 runs 13 residues. Germline V CDR1 and CDR2: SQVTM, ANQGSEA. CDR3 coding DNA: TGCAGCGTTGAGGTGGGAAGCCACAATGAGCAGTTCTTC. Translating gives CSVEVGSHNEQFF.

Note on this clonotype: One end of the junction does not line up with germline, which may come from a read error. This sequence joins TRBV5-1 and TRBJ2-7, with D perhaps matching TRBD2 (5 bases). Per the germline V gene, CDR1 is SGHRS and CDR2 is YFSETQ. CDR3 length equals 14 residues. CDR3 amino acids: CASSLEIDYYEHYF. For the CDR3, the DNA is TGCGCCAGTAGCTTGGAGATAGACTACTACGAGCATTACTTC.